A single sample is the source of the 13 T cell receptor beta chains below, sequenced in a study of identical twins (TCRdb year 2016). Library generation was performed with 5' RACE. The sequencer was an Illumina HiSeq 2000. TCRdb trimmed public reads at Q25 via fastp, called clones via MiXCR and kept in-frame beta chains. Under each unique CDR3 protein, matching rows form one entry showing the most common genes and DNA. For this sample the table gives hundreds of thousands of distinct CDR3 sequences, of which more than 6.5% were detected only once. The leading ten clones occupy 0.8% to 1% of the sample. The sample was also linked to a second study, of yellow fever vaccine responses in identical twins.

Sample: PBMCs. These receptors all stem from a woman in her late teens or twenties in good health.

The chain employs TRBV3-1 and TRBJ2-3; D is unresolved. The CDR3 is 13 amino acids. V was trimmed by 5 bases and J by 3 bases, leaving 9 bases between them. Germline V gene data show CDR1 as LGHDT and CDR2 as YNNKEL (reference sequence). The CDR3 coding sequence is TGTGCCAGCAGCGCCCAGTGGACAGATACGCAGTATTTT. Its translation: CASSAQWTDTQYF.

This clonotype has at least ten counts. The rearrangement links TRBV11-2 to TRBJ2-2; no clear D. Germline loops: CDR1 SGHAT, CDR2 FQNNGV. This CDR3 contains 14 residues. Trimming stripped 1 base from V and 6 bases from J, with 9 bases between. In DNA form, the CDR3 reads TGTGCCAGCAGCTTAGGTGCAGTACCCGGGGAGCTGTTTTTT. Translating it yields CASSLGAVPGELFF.

This clonotype has ten or more counts. This chain links TRBV6-5 with TRBJ1-5; D call uncertain. The germline V gene has CDR1 MNHEY and CDR2 SVGAGI. The V end was cut by 0 bases, the J end by 0 bases, with 6 bases between. The CDR3 contains 15 residues. The DNA of the CDR3 is TGTGCCAGCAGTTACTCGAGAGATAGCAATCAGCCCCAGCATTTT. Its translation is CASSYSRDSNQPQHF.

As regards this clonotype: A much bigger clone sits one base away, suggesting this may be a read error. V usage is TRBV28 and J usage is TRBJ2-4; D gene unclear. CDR3 length equals 13 residues. Germline CDR1 is MDHEN and CDR2 is SYDVKM. The ends were cut back, 6 bases at V and 6 bases at J, with 12 bases in the middle. The CDR3, as DNA: TGTGCCAGCAGACCAGCCGGCGGAAACATTCAGTACTTC. Its translation: CASRPAGGNIQYF.

The chain links TRBV7-9 to TRBJ2-1; D is ambiguous. Deletions cut 2 bases from V and 5 bases from J, with 10 bases between. Germline CDR1 and CDR2: SEHNR and FQNEAQ (reference sequence). The CDR3 length is 14 residues. The CDR3 here is CASSLKTNHNEQFF. The DNA for the CDR3 is TGTGCCAGCAGCTTAAAGACGAACCACAATGAGCAGTTCTTC.

The rearrangement links TRBV4-3 to TRBJ2-2, with 10 nucleotides matching TRBD1. Trimming cost V 3 bases and J 6 bases; bases outside gene matches: 4. This CDR3 region has 15 residues. Germline V gene sequence: CDR1 LGHNA, CDR2 YSLEER. The CDR3 loop is CASSQDRGSAGELFF. The CDR3 nucleotides read TGCGCCAGCAGCCAGGACAGGGGGAGCGCCGGGGAGCTGTTTTTT.

The genes are TRBV24-1 and TRBJ2-2, with D unresolved. The CDR3 spans 13 residues. The germline V gene has CDR1 KGHDR and CDR2 SFDVKD. V was trimmed by 3 bases and J by 2 bases, leaving 3 bases between them. In DNA, the CDR3 is TGTGCCACCAGTGATGTTAACACCGGGGAGCTGTTTTTT. Protein sequence: CATSDVNTGELFF.

Comments on this clonotype: A read error may account for a junction end that differs from germline. This chain links TRBV20-1 with TRBJ2-7; D possibly corresponds to TRBD2 (5 bases). CDR1 DFQATT and CDR2 SNEGSKA come from the germline V gene (reference sequence). The CDR3 sequence is 17 residues long. CDR3 region: CCARDARASPLSYEQYF. The CDR3 DNA reads TGCTGTGCTAGAGACGCTCGGGCTAGCCCTCTCTCCTACGAGCAGTACTTC.

A few counts support this clonotype. This chain connects TRBV12-5 to TRBJ2-3; D is uncertain. Germline V gene data show CDR1 as LGHNT and CDR2 as FRNRAP. The CDR3 is made up of 13 amino acids. V lost 1 base and J lost 6, with 8 bases in between. The CDR3 region is CASGLGGWDTQYF. CDR3 DNA sequence: TGTGCTAGTGGTTTGGGTGGTTGGGATACGCAGTATTTT.

This clonotype was found many times. The CDR3 loop reads CASSPEGKAGRDTQYF. The CDR3, as DNA: TGTGCCAGCAGTCCCGAGGGGAAGGCGGGCCGAGATACGCAGTATTTT. This chain joins TRBV12-3 or TRBV12-4 and TRBJ2-3, with D possibly called TRBD1 or TRBD2 (5 bases each). This CDR3 is built from 16 residues. Trimming cost V 5 bases and J 5 bases, with 20 bases left between them.

This chain uses TRBV5-6 with TRBJ2-7; 7 nucleotides line up with TRBD1. From germline, CDR1 is SGHDT and CDR2 YYEEEE. With V trimmed by 2 bases and J by 2 bases, 4 bases remained unmatched. This CDR3 is 14 amino acids long. CDR3 bases: TGTGCCAGCAGCTTTGGGACAGAGACCTACGAGCAGTACTTC. Protein: CASSFGTETYEQYF.

The chain carries TRBV28 and TRBJ2-2; perhaps TRBD1 as D (6 bases). Germline CDR1 is MDHEN and CDR2 is SYDVKM. V was trimmed by 5 bases and J by 2 bases, leaving 15 bases between them. CDR3 length equals 16 residues. The CDR3 protein is CASSKTGTPNTGELFF. The CDR3 nucleotides read TGTGCCAGCAGTAAAACTGGGACACCTAACACCGGGGAGCTGTTTTTT. The entire variable domain, with the rest obtained from reference TRBV28 and TRBJ2-2, is as follows: DVKVTQSSRYLVKRTGEKVFLECVQDMDHENMFWYRQDPGLGLRLIYFSYDVKMKEKGDIPEGYSVSREKKERFSLILESASTNQTSMYLCASSKTGTPNTGELFFGEGSRLTVL.

The chain employs TRBV20-1 and TRBJ1-1; TRBD1 might be the D (6 bases). V was trimmed by 6 bases and J by 3 bases, leaving 11 bases between them. This CDR3 is 12 amino acids long. Germline V gene data show CDR1 as DFQATT and CDR2 as SNEGSKA (reference sequence). The CDR3 nucleotides are TGCAGTGCCATAGGGGGGGACACTGAAGCTTTCTTT. Its protein is CSAIGGDTEAFF.